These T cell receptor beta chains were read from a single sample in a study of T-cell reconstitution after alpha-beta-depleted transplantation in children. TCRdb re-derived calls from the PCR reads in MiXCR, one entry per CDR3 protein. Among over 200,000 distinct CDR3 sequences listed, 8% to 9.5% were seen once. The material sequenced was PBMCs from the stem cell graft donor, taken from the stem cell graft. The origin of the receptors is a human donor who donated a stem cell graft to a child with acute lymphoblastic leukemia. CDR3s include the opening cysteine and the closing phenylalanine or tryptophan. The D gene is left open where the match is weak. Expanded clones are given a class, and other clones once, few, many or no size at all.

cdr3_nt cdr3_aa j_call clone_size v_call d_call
TGTGCCAGCAGCCCCTACGGGGCTCTTACAGATACGCAGTATTTT CASSPYGALTDTQYF TRBJ2-3 many TRBV7-6 NA
TGTGCCAGCACCTTACAGGGGAACTCCTACGAGCAGTACTTC CASTLQGNSYEQYF TRBJ2-7 many TRBV11-2 TRBD1
TGCGCCAGCAGCTTGAGCCGAAACAGGGGCATGGAGACCCAGTACTTC CASSLSRNRGMETQYF TRBJ2-5 NA TRBV5-1 TRBD1
TGTGCCAGCAGCGAGGGTCAGAATCAGCCCCAGCATTTT CASSEGQNQPQHF TRBJ1-5 many TRBV3-1 NA
TGTGCCACCAGCAGAGTGGGGAACACTGAAGCTTTCTTT CATSRVGNTEAFF TRBJ1-1 many TRBV15 NA
TGCAGCGTTGTCTCCGACAGATACAATGAGCAGTTCTTC CSVVSDRYNEQFF TRBJ2-1 many TRBV29-1 NA
TGTGCCAGCAGTTTAAGCGGGGCCACCGGGGAGCTGTTTTTT CASSLSGATGELFF TRBJ2-2 many TRBV12-3/TRBV12-4 TRBD2
TGCGCCAGCAAAACACGGGCAGGGCCAGAGACCCAGTACTTC CASKTRAGPETQYF TRBJ2-5 many TRBV5-1 NA
TGTGCCAGCAGCGTAGGACTCGGCAGGGAAGAGACCCAGTACTTC CASSVGLGREETQYF TRBJ2-5 many TRBV9 NA
TGCGCCAGCAGCTTGCCCCGGACTAGCGGGCGGGAGCAGTTCTTC CASSLPRTSGREQFF TRBJ2-1 many TRBV5-1 TRBD2
TGTGCCATCTCACTTCTCGTCCCAGGGGGCGAGCAGTACTTC CAISLLVPGGEQYF TRBJ2-7 NA TRBV10-3 TRBD1